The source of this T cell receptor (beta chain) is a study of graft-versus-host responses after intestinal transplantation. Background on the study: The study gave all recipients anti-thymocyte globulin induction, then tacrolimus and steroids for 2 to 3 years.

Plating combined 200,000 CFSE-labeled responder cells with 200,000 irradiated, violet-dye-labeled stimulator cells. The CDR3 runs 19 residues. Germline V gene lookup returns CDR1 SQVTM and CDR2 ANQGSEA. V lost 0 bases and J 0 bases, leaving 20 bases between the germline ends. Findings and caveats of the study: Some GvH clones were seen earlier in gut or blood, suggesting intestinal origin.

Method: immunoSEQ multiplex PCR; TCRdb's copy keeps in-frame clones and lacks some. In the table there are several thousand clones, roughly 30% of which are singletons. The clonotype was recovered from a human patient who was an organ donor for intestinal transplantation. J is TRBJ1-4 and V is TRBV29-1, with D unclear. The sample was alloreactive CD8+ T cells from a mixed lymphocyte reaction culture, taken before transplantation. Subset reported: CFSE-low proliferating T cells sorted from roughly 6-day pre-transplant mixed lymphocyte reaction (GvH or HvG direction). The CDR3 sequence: CSVEDLVARTGPTNEKLFF. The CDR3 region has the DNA TGCAGCGTTGAAGATCTTGTTGCCCGGACCGGGCCAACTAATGAAAAACTGTTTTTT.